Sequencing of this T cell receptor beta chain was carried out in a study of T cell responses to AZD1222 COVID-19 vaccine. Concerning this clone itself: What it binds is unknown.

V lost 4 bases, J lost 0 bases, and 13 bases lay in between. The germline gives CDR1 MNHEY, CDR2 SVGEGT. The CDR3 has 16 residues. Study-level findings and limits: Donors skewed white British and female; clonal diversity was possibly underestimated. Baseline serostatus was positive in only six AZD1222 recipients.

Repertoires were generated with immunoSEQ multiplex PCR, while TCRdb's copy carries only in-frame clones and drops some. The sample includes 90,000 to 120,000 clones, 75% to 95% of them seen just once. This chain uses TRBV6-2 or TRBV6-3 with TRBJ1-3; a weak D match, TRBD1 (5 bases). This receptor was taken from an adult who received the AZD1222 COVID-19 vaccine. This material consisted of peripheral blood, taken 28 days after the second AZD1222 dose. The CDR3 protein is CASSFRTRSSGNTIYF. CDR3 nucleotide sequence: TGTGCCAGCAGTTTCAGGACAAGGAGCTCTGGAAACACCATATATTTT.